This note documents a single TCR beta chain sequence. The data were obtained in a study of blood T cell repertoires in COVID-19. Looking at the study overall: Sites across the United States, Italy and Spain contributed samples from acute and convalescent COVID-19.

Researchers sorted participants into cohorts using their self-reported clinical history. Two consecutive negative NP/OP PCR tests, clearance, or resolved symptoms defined Cohort 3 recovery. Libraries were prepared by immunoSEQ multiplex PCR; TCRdb keeps only in-frame clonotypes and omits some of them. This table has around 140,000 clones, about 79% appearing once. The germline gives CDR1 GTSNPN, CDR2 SVGIG (reference sequence). V lost 2 bases, J lost 4 bases, and 6 bases lay in between. This CDR3 comprises 12 residues. Sequenced sample: PBMCs or T cells enriched from blood (not recorded which). This clonotype originated in a woman aged 50 to 65 who had recovered from COVID-19. J is TRBJ1-3 and V is TRBV30, with D uncertain. The DNA for the CDR3 is TGTGCCTGGAGTCTACAGGGAAACACCATATATTTT. Translated: CAWSLQGNTIYF.